One and the same sample provided the 8 T cell receptor beta chains below, sequenced in a study of T cell responses to AZD1222 COVID-19 vaccine. Libraries were prepared by immunoSEQ multiplex PCR; TCRdb keeps only in-frame clonotypes and omits some of them. The profile shows about 82,000 clones, approximately 90% of them singletons. Sequenced material: peripheral blood, taken 28 days after the second AZD1222 dose. These receptors were obtained from an adult who received the AZD1222 COVID-19 vaccine.

The J gene is TRBJ1-1, the V gene TRBV4-2, with D hard to call. This CDR3 is 13 amino acids long. Trimming cost V 0 bases and J 5 bases, with 7 bases left between them. The germline gives CDR1 LGHNA, CDR2 YNFKEQ. DNA for the CDR3: TGTGCCAGCAGCCAAGATAGCGGTACTGAAGCTTTCTTT. The encoded protein is CASSQDSGTEAFF.

This clone was seen just once. The rearrangement links TRBV30 to TRBJ1-3; TRBD1 is a possible D gene (5 bases). V was clipped by 4 bases and J by 0 bases, with 10 bases between them. Germline CDR1 is GTSNPN and CDR2 is SVGIG (reference sequence). The CDR3 consists of 14 residues. CDR3 sequence (DNA): TGTGCCTGGACCCCGGGGGTCTCTGGAAACACCATATATTTT. The encoded protein is CAWTPGVSGNTIYF.

This clone was counted a single time. The gene calls are TRBV18 and TRBJ2-2, with unresolved D. The germline CDR1 and CDR2 sequences are KGHSH and LQKENI. Trimming left V 4 bases short and J 0 bases short, with 12 bases between. CDR3 size: 16 residues. The CDR3 reads CASSRDRLSNTGELFF. The CDR3 DNA follows: TGTGCCAGCTCACGGGATCGACTGTCGAACACCGGGGAGCTGTTTTTT.

The chain has TRBV6-2 or TRBV6-3 and TRBJ2-2; D could derive from TRBD1 or TRBD2 (6 bases each). The CDR3 totals 17 residues. The germline V gene encodes CDR1 MNHEY and CDR2 SVGEGT. V lost 2 bases to trimming and J lost 1 base, with 14 bases between them. CDR3 sequence (DNA): TGTGCCAGCAGTTACCGCAGGGGAGGCATGAACACCGGGGAGCTGTTTTTT. This sequence encodes CASSYRRGGMNTGELFF.

V and J are TRBV5-6 and TRBJ2-3; the D is unclear. Germline V lookup: CDR1 SGHDT, CDR2 YYEEEE. The length of the CDR3 is 16 residues. V was trimmed by 0 bases and J by 1 base, leaving 12 bases between them. The CDR3 coding sequence is TGTGCCAGCAGCTTGGCCCTCGGGCAGGGCACAGATACGCAGTATTTT. It yields the protein CASSLALGQGTDTQYF.

The chain is built from TRBV4-2 and TRBJ1-5; D is possibly TRBD1 (5 bases). V was clipped by 0 bases and J by 4 bases, with 10 bases between them. CDR1 is LGHNA and CDR2 is YNFKEQ in the germline V gene. The CDR3 has 15 amino acids. CDR3 protein: CASSQDVGENQPQHF. DNA of the CDR3: TGTGCCAGCAGCCAAGATGTAGGGGAGAATCAGCCCCAGCATTTT.

The rearrangement uses TRBV19 and TRBJ2-3; the D is unclear. CDR1 and CDR2 (germline): LNHDA, SQIVND (reference sequence). The length of the CDR3 is 14 residues. V was clipped by 7 bases and J by 2 bases, with 13 bases between them. The CDR3 reads CASTGARYTDTQYF. The CDR3, as DNA: TGTGCCAGTACCGGAGCCCGCTACACAGATACGCAGTATTTT.

The V gene is TRBV6-1, the J gene TRBJ2-5; 8 positions agree with TRBD1. The length of the CDR3 is 17 residues. Germline V gene lookup returns CDR1 MNHNS and CDR2 SASEGT. V was clipped by 4 bases and J by 5 bases; unmatched bases: 15. DNA of the CDR3: TGTGCCAGCAGTGGGACGTTGGGACAGGAGGGCCCGGAGACCCAGTACTTC. Translating it yields CASSGTLGQEGPETQYF.